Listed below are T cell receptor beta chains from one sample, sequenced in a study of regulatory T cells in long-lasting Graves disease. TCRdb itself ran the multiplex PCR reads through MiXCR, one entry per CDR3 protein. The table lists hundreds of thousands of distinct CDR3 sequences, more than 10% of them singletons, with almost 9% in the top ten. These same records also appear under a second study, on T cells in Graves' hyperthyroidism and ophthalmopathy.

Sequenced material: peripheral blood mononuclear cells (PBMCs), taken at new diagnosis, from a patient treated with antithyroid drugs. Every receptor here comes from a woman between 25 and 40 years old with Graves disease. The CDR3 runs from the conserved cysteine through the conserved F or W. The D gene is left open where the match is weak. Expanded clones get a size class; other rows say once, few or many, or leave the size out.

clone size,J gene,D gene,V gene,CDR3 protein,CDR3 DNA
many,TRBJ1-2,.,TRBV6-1,CASRDFYGYTF,TGTGCCAGCAGAGACTTCTATGGCTACACCTTC
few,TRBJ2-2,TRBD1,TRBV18,CASSRRDRNTGELFF,TGTGCCAGCTCACGCCGGGACAGGAACACCGGGGAGCTGTTTTTT
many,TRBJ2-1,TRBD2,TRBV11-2,CASSSIAGGRGNEQFF,TGTGCCAGCAGCTCTATAGCGGGAGGCAGGGGTAATGAGCAGTTCTTC
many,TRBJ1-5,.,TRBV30,CAWNVGSQTNQPQHF,TGTGCCTGGAATGTAGGAAGCCAAACCAATCAGCCCCAGCATTTT
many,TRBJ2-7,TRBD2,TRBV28,CASRGGGRTREQYF,TGTGCCAGCAGGGGGGGGGGTAGAACGCGCGAGCAGTACTTC
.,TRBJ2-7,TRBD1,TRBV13,CASSFGTAHYEQYF,TGTGCCAGCAGCTTTGGGACAGCCCACTACGAGCAGTACTTC
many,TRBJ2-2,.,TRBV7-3,CASSLKLASWSGELFF,TGTGCCAGCAGCTTAAAGTTAGCTAGTTGGTCCGGGGAGCTGTTTTTT
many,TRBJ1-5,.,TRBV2,CASSPIGGDQPQHF,TGTGCCAGCAGTCCCATCGGGGGGGATCAGCCCCAGCATTTT
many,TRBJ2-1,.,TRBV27,CASSLYSGQVYNEQFF,TGTGCCAGCAGTTTATATTCGGGTCAAGTCTACAATGAGCAGTTCTTC
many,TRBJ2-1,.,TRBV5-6,CASSDAVKQFF,TGTGCCAGCAGCGATGCCGTGAAGCAGTTCTTC
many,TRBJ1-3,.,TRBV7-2,CASSLSAGWSTIYF,TGTGCCAGCAGCTTAAGTGCTGGGTGGAGCACCATATATTTT
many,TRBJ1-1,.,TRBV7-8,CASSQMAWTGLMNTEAFF,TGTGCCAGCAGTCAGATGGCGTGGACGGGCCTGATGAACACTGAAGCTTTCTTT
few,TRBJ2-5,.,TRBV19,CASSAGDAGTQYF,TGTGCCAGTAGTGCCGGGGACGCCGGGACCCAGTACTTC
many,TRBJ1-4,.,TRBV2,CASSESETNEKLFF,TGTGCCAGCAGTGAGTCGGAGACTAATGAAAAACTGTTTTTT
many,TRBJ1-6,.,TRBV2,CASSSDSPMYNSPLHF,TGTGCCAGCAGTTCGGACAGCCCAATGTATAATTCACCCCTCCACTTT
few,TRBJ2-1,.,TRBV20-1,CSANESSGDEQFF,TGCAGTGCTAATGAATCCTCGGGGGATGAGCAGTTCTTC
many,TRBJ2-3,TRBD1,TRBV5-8,CASNKRTGGTDTQYF,TGTGCCAGCAACAAGCGGACAGGCGGCACAGATACGCAGTATTTT
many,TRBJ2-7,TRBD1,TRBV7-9,CASSPTGGGNEQYF,TGTGCCAGCAGCCCCACAGGGGGTGGGAACGAGCAGTACTTC
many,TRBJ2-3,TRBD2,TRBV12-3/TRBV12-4,CASSFGTSATDTQYF,TGTGCCAGCAGTTTCGGGACTAGCGCGACAGATACGCAGTATTTT
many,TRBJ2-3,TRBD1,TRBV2,CASGQGWDTQYF,TGTGCCAGCGGACAGGGGTGGGATACGCAGTATTTT
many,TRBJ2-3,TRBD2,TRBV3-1,CASSQLAGADTQYF,TGTGCCAGCAGCCAACTAGCGGGAGCAGATACGCAGTATTTT
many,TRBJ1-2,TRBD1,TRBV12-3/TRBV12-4,CASRPRQGEQNGYTF,TGTGCCAGCAGGCCGAGACAGGGGGAGCAGAATGGCTACACCTTC
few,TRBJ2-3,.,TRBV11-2,CASSLSRASGTDTQYF,TGTGCCAGCAGCTTATCCCGTGCCAGCGGCACAGATACGCAGTATTTT
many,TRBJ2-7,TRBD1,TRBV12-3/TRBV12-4,CASSFTGTGVREQYF,TGTGCCAGCAGTTTCACCGGGACAGGGGTCCGCGAGCAGTACTTC
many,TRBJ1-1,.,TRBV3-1,CASSQEVTGTTEAFF,TGTGCCAGCAGCCAAGAAGTTACAGGAACGACTGAAGCTTTCTTT
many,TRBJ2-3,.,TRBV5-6,CASSLEQRYTDTQYF,TGTGCCAGCAGCTTGGAGCAGAGATACACAGATACGCAGTATTTT
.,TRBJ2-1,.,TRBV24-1,CATGGRSERDEQFF,TGTGCCACCGGGGGGCGGTCAGAGCGCGATGAGCAGTTCTTC
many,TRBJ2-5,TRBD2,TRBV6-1,CASSINLAGGPLETQYF,TGTGCCAGCAGCATTAACCTAGCGGGAGGGCCCCTGGAGACCCAGTACTTC
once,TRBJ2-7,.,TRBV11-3,CASSLEGHSYEQYF,TGTGCCAGCAGCTTAGAAGGCCACTCCTACGAGCAGTACTTC